Shown below are 3 T cell receptor beta chains from a single sample sequenced in a study of control samples from healthy donors and cancer patients. Generated by immunoSEQ multiplex PCR, the TCRdb table keeps only in-frame clones and is missing some. This table has over 15,000 clones, 86% appearing once. What was sequenced was PBMCs. These receptors came from a woman aged 70 to 79 with colorectal cancer.

The V gene is TRBV5-1, the J gene TRBJ2-2, with 8 bases aligning to TRBD1. The V gene's germline CDR1 is SGHRS and CDR2 YFSETQ. This CDR3 is built from 15 residues. The V gene end was trimmed by 6 bases and the J gene end by 4 bases; junction bases not matched to a gene: 8. The chain's CDR3 is CASNQDRVGTGELFF. CDR3 coding DNA: TGCGCCAGCAACCAGGACAGGGTAGGCACCGGGGAGCTGTTTTTT.

The V and J genes are TRBV7-9 and TRBJ2-5; 7 bases agree with TRBD1. V lost 7 bases, J lost 5 bases, and 13 bases stayed unmatched. Germline V lookup: CDR1 SEHNR, CDR2 FQNEAQ (reference sequence). CDR3 length: 15 residues. The CDR3 protein is CASTPPTGFGETQYF. The CDR3 nucleotides read TGTGCCAGCACCCCGCCGACAGGGTTCGGGGAGACCCAGTACTTC.

The rearrangement links TRBV29-1 to TRBJ2-3; D gene unclear. Per germline, CDR1 SQVTM and CDR2 ANQGSEA. The V end lost 6 bases, the J end lost 4 bases, and 14 bases lay between the germline ends. There are 13 residues in the CDR3. For the CDR3, the DNA is TGCAGCGTGCCCCTAGACGCAGCAGATACGCAGTATTTT. This encodes CSVPLDAADTQYF.